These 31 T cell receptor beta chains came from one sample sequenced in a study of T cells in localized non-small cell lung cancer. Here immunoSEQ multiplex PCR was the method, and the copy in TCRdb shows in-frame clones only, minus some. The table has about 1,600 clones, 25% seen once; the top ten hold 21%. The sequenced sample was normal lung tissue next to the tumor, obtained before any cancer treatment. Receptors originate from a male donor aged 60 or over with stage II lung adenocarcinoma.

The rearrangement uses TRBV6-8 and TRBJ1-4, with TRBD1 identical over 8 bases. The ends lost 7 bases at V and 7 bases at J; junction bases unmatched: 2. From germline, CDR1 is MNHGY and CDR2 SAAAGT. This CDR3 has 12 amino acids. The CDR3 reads CASNRGAEKLFF. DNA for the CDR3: TGTGCCAGCAACAGGGGGGCTGAAAAACTGTTTTTT.

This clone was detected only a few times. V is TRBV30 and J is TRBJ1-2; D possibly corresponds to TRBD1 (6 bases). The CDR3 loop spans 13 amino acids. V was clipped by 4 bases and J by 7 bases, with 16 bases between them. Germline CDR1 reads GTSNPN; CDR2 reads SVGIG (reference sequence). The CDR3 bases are TGTGCCTGGACTACCAGGGGCGGGAGTGGCTACACCTTC. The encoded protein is CAWTTRGGSGYTF.

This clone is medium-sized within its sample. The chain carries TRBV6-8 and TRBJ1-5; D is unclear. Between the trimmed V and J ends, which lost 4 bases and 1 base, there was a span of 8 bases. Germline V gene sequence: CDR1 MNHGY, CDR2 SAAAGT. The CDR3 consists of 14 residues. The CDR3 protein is CASSFQPSNQPQHF. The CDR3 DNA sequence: TGTGCCAGCAGTTTTCAGCCGAGCAATCAGCCCCAGCATTTT.

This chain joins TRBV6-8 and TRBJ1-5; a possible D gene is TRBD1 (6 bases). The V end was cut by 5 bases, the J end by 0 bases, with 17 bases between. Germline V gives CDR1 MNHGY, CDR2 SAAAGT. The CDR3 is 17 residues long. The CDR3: CASSTWDTRYSNQPQHF. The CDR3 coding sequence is TGTGCCAGCAGTACCTGGGACACCCGTTATAGCAATCAGCCCCAGCATTTT.

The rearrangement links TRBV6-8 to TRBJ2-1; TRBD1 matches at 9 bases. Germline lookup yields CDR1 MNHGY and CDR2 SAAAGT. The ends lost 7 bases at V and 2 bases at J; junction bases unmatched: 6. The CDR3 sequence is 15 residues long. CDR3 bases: TGTGCCAGCAAGGGGACAGGGAAGACCTACAATGAGCAGTTCTTC. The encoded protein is CASKGTGKTYNEQFF.

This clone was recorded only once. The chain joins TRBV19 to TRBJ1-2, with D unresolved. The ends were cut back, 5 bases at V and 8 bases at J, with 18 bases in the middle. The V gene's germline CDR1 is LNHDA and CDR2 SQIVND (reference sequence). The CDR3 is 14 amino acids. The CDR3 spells CASSPGNLIEGYTF. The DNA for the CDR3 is TGTGCCAGTAGTCCGGGGAATTTAATTGAGGGCTACACCTTC.

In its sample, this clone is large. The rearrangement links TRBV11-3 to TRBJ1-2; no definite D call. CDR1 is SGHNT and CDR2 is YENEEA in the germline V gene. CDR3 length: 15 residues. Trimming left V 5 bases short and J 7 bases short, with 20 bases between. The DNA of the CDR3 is TGTGCCAGCAGCCCCGACCGGACCCCGGCTGGTGGCTACACCTTC. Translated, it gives CASSPDRTPAGGYTF.

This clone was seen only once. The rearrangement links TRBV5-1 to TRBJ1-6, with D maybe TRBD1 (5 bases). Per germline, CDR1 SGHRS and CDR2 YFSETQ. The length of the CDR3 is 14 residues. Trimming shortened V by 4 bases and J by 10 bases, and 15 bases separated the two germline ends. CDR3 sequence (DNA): TGCGCCAGCAGCCCCCATGGGGGGGAATCACCCCTCCACTTT. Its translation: CASSPHGGESPLHF. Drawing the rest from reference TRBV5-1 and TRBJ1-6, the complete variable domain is KAGVTQTPRYLIKTRGQQVTLSCSPISGHRSVSWYQQTPGQGLQFLFEYFSETQRNKGNFPGRFSGRQFSNSRSEMNVSTLELGDSALYLCASSPHGGESPLHFGNGTRLTVT.

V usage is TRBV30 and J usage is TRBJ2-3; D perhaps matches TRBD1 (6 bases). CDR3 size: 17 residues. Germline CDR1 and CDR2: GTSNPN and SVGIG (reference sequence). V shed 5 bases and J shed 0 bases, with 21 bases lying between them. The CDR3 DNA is TGTGCCTGGGGTGGGGGATCCGGGACACAAAGCACAGATACGCAGTATTTT. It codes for CAWGGGSGTQSTDTQYF. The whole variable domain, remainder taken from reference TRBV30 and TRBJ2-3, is SQTIHQWPATLVQPVGSPLSLECTVEGTSNPNLYWYRQAAGRGLQLLFYSVGIGQISSEVPQNLSASRPQDRQFILSSKKLLLSDSGFYLCAWGGGSGTQSTDTQYFGPGTRLTVL.

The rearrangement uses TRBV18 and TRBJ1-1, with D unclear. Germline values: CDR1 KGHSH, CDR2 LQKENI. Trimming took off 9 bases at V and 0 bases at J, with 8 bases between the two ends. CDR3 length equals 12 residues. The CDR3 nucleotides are TGTGCCAGTTCCACCGTGAACACTGAAGCTTTCTTT. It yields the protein CASSTVNTEAFF.

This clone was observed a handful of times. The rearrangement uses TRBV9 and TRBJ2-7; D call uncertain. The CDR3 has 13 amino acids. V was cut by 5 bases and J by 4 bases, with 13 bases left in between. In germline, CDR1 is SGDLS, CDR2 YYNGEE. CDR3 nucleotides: TGTGCCAGCAGATATAGATGGCCGTACGAGCAGTACTTC. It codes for CASRYRWPYEQYF.

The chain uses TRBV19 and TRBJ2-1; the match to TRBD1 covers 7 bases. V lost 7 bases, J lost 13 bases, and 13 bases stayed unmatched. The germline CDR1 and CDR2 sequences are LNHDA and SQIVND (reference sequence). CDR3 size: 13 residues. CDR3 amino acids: CASTSTHGTEQFF. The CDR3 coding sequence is TGTGCCAGTACCTCCACCCACGGGACAGAACAGTTCTTC.

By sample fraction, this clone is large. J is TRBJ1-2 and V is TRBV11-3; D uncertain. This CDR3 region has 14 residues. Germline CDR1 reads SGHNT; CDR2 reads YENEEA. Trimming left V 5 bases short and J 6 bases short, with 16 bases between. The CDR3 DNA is TGTGCCAGCAGCCATGAGCGGACCGGAAATGGCTACACCTTC. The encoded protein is CASSHERTGNGYTF.

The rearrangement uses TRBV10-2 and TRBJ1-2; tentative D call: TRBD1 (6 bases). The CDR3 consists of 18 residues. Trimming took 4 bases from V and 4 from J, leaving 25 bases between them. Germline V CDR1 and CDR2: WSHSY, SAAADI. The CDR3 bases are TGCGCCAGCAGTGGCCAGCATGGGGGGCGGGGTAGGCTCTATGGCTACACCTTC. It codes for CASSGQHGGRGRLYGYTF.

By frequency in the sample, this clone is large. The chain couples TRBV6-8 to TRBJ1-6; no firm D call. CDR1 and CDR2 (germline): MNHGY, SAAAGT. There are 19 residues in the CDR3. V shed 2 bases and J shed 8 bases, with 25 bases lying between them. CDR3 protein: CASSYKQPSGRKDDSPLHF. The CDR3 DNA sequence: TGTGCCAGCAGTTACAAGCAGCCCTCCGGACGGAAGGACGATTCACCCCTCCACTTT.

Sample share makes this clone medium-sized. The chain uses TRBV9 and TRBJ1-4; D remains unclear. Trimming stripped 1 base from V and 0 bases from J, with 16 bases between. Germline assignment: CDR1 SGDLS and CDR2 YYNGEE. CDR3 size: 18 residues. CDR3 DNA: TGTGCCAGCAGCGTAACAGCTGAGGCACTTGCAACTAATGAAAAACTGTTTTTT. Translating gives CASSVTAEALATNEKLFF.

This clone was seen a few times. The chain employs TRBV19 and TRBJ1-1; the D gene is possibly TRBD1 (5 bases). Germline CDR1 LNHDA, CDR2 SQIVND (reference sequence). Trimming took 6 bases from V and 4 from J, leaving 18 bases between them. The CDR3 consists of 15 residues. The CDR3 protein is CASRLGPETSTEAFF. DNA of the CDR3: TGTGCCAGTAGACTGGGGCCCGAGACGAGCACTGAAGCTTTCTTT.

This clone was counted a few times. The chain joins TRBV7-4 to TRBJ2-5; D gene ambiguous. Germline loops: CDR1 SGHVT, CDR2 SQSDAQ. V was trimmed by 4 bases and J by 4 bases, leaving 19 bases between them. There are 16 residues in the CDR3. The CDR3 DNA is TGTGCCAGCAGCTCCGGGCCCCAAGGTGATGGAGAGACCCAGTACTTC. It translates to CASSSGPQGDGETQYF.

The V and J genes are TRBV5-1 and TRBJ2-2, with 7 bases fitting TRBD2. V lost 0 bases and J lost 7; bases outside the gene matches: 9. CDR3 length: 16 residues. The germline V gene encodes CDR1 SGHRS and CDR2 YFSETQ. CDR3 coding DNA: TGCGCCAGCAGCTTGGCCCCTAGCGGTGGAGACGGGGAGCTGTTTTTT. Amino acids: CASSLAPSGGDGELFF.

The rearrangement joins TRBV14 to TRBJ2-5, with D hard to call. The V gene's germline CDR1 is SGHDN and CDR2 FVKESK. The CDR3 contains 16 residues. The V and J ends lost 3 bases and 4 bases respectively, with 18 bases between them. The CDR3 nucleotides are TGTGCCAGCAGCCAGGCAAGGGTAGGAAAACGAGAGACCCAGTACTTC. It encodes CASSQARVGKRETQYF.

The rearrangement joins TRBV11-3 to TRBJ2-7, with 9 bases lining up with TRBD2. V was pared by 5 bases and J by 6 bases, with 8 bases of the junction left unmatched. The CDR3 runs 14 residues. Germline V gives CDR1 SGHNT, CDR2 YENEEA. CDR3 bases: TGTGCCAGCAGCCTAACCGGGACTAGCTTCGAGCAGTACTTC. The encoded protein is CASSLTGTSFEQYF.

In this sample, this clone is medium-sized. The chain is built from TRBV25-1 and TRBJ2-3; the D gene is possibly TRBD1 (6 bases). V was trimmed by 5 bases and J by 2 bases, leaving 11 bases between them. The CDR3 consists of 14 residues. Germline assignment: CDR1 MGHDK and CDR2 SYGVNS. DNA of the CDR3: TGTGCCAGCAGTCTTGGGGACAACACAGATACGCAGTATTTT. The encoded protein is CASSLGDNTDTQYF.

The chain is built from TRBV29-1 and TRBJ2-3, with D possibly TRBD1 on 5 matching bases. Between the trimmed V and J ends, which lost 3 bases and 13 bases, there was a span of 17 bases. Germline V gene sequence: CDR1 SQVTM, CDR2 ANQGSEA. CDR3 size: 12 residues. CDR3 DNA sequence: TGCAGCGTTGAGCTGTTGTCAGGGCTAAAGTATTTT. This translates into CSVELLSGLKYF.

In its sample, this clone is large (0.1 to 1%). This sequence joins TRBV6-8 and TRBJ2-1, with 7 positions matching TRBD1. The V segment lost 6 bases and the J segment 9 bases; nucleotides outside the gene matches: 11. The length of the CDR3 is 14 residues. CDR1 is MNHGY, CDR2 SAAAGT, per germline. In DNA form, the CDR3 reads TGTGCCAGCAGGACCCAACAGGGGTCGGGTGAGCAGTTCTTC. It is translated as CASRTQQGSGEQFF.

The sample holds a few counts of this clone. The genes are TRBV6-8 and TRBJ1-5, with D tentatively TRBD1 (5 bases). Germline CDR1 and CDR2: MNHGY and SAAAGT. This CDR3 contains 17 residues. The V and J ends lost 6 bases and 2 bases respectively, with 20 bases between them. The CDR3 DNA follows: TGTGCCAGCAGCCTCCGGGACCCTGGACGTGGCAATCAGCCCCAGCATTTT. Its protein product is CASSLRDPGRGNQPQHF.

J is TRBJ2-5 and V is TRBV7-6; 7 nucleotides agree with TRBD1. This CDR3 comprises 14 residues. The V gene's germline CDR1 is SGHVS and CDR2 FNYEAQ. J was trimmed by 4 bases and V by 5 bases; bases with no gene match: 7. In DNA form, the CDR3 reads TGTGCCAGCAGCGAACGACAGGGAGTAGAGACCCAGTACTTC. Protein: CASSERQGVETQYF.

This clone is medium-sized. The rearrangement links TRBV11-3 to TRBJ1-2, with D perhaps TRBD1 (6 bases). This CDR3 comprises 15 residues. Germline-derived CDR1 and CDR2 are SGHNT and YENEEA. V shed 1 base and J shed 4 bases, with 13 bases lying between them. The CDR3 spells CASSLGSAGAYGYTF. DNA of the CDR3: TGTGCCAGCAGCTTAGGATCCGCAGGGGCCTATGGCTACACCTTC. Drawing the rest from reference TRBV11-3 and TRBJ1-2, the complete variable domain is EAGVVQSPRYKIIEKKQPVAFWCNPISGHNTLYWYLQNLGQGPELLIRYENEEAVDDSQLPKDRFSAERLKGVDSTLKIQPAELGDSAVYLCASSLGSAGAYGYTFGSGTRLTVV.

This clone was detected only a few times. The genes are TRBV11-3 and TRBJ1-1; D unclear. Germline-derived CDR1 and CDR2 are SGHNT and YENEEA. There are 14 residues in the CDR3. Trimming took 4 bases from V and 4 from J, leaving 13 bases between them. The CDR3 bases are TGTGCCAGCAGCTCGAACATTGACACCACTGAAGCTTTCTTT. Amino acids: CASSSNIDTTEAFF.

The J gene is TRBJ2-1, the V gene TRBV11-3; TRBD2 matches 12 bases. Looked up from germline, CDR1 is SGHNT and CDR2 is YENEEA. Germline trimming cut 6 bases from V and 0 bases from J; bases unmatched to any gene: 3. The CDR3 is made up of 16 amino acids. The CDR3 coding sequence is TGTGCCAGCAGGCGGACTAGCGGGGCCTCCTACAATGAGCAGTTCTTC. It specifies CASRRTSGASYNEQFF.

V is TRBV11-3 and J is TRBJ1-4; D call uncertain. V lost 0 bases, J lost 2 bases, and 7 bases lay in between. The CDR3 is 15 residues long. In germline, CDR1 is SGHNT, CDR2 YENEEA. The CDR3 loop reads CASSLESATNEKLFF. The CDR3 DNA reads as TGTGCCAGCAGCTTAGAGAGTGCGACTAATGAAAAACTGTTTTTT.

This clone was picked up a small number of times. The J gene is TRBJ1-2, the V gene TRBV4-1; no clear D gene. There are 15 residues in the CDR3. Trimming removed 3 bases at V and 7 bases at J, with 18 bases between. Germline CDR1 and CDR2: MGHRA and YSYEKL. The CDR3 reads CASSQEYRGMAGYTF. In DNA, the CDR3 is TGCGCCAGCAGCCAGGAATACAGAGGGATGGCTGGCTACACCTTC.